These 5 T cell receptor beta chains share one sample of origin, sequenced in a study of human T cells and chemical hapten exposure. MiXCR, applied by TCRdb to the RACE reads, yields one record per CDR3 protein. The sample holds about 64,000 distinct CDR3 sequences, around 11% seen once. Time point specified: pre-sensitization, week 0. Regarding treatment: therapeutic diphenylcyclopropenone sensitization with weekly scalp DPC. Sample: whole blood, taken in connection with sensitization to the hapten diphenylcyclopropenone (DPC). Source of these receptors: a woman in her thirties or forties with alopecia areata. Some clones in this sample may be carry-over from other donors' samples.

This clonotype appeared once. The chain employs TRBV6-5 and TRBJ2-7; TRBD2 matches 10 bases. The CDR3 runs 15 residues. Germline loops: CDR1 MNHEY, CDR2 SVGAGI. Trimming at V came to 5 bases and at J to 0 bases, leaving 4 bases not matched to a gene. In DNA form, the CDR3 reads TGTGCCAGCAGTCTCGGACTAGCGGTCTCCTACGAGCAGTACTTC. This translates into CASSLGLAVSYEQYF.

This clonotype was counted many times. V usage is TRBV19 and J usage is TRBJ1-1; 7 bases are shared with TRBD1. Trimming removed 4 bases from V and 6 bases from J; junction bases left unmatched: 11. The CDR3 is 15 residues long. The germline V gene has CDR1 LNHDA and CDR2 SQIVND (reference sequence). The CDR3 bases are TGTGCCAGTAGTAAGGACAGGACCGGGGTCGCTGAAGCTTTCTTT. Translating gives CASSKDRTGVAEAFF.

This clonotype has just a few counts. The V gene is TRBV29-1, the J gene TRBJ1-2, with D hard to call. Germline V CDR1 and CDR2: SQVTM, ANQGSEA. The CDR3 spans 14 residues. V lost 3 bases and J lost 3, with 14 bases in between. The CDR3 protein is CSVDETASHYGYTF. DNA of the CDR3: TGCAGCGTTGATGAGACCGCCAGTCACTATGGCTACACCTTC.

This clonotype was seen many times. The J gene is TRBJ1-1, the V gene TRBV4-2; possible D gene TRBD1, 6 bases. The germline V and J ends were trimmed by 5 bases and 5 bases, with 15 bases remaining between them. Germline lookup yields CDR1 LGHNA and CDR2 YNFKEQ. CDR3 length equals 14 residues. The CDR3 protein is CASSSYREGTEAFF. The CDR3 DNA sequence: TGTGCCAGCAGCTCCTACAGGGAGGGGACTGAAGCTTTCTTT.

V is TRBV20-1 and J is TRBJ1-5; the D is unclear. CDR1 is DFQATT and CDR2 is SNEGSKA in the germline V gene (reference sequence). This CDR3 comprises 12 residues. The germline V and J ends were trimmed by 3 bases and 10 bases, with 13 bases remaining between them. DNA of the CDR3: TGCAGTGCTAGGTACTCCTTAGGACCCCAGCATTTT. Its protein product is CSARYSLGPQHF.